This T cell receptor beta chain was documented in a study of cytomegalovirus exposure and HLA in healthy donors (dated by TCRdb to the late 2010s). Concerning the study at large: In an earlier analysis of about 560 of the donors, under 300 Gb of sequence data and 100 million or so unique TCR beta sequences from 150 million to 200 million T cells were reported. Roughly 300 gigabases of sequencing data and 78 million or so unique TCR sequences were included in an early release covering around 600 HLA-typed donors. The genetic ancestry cluster associated with self-reported Caucasian donors included 80% to 90% of the roughly 380 genotyped donors. The aim of the study was to test whether cataloging public T cell receptors could identify signatures of past pathogen exposure. The study used immunosequencing to profile the T cell repertoires of 666 subjects and linked those repertoires to cytomegalovirus serostatus. Along with the approximately 650-subject first cohort, a separate validation cohort of around 110 different subjects was used. To predict cytomegalovirus infection status, the study combined high-throughput TCR immunosequencing, statistical association of individual TCRs with disease status, and machine learning. A later analysis re-analyzed previously published TCR beta repertoires from roughly 690 donors and added high-resolution HLA genotyping to study TCR occurrence patterns. In the later analysis, no new phenotypic data were used to find candidate immune exposures; instead, reliance was placed on TCR beta sequences and their occurrence across donors. In an earlier analysis of roughly 540 of the donors, high-throughput TCR beta sequencing was used to judge whether each TCR beta V gene segment behaved as functional or pseudogenic. Donor age, sex, ethnicity and CMV serostatus were compiled together with the repertoire data. A later genetic analysis took genome-wide SNP genotypes for about three fifths of the 666 donors and used that subset as a discovery cohort. All discovery cohort repertoires had been generated using a single sequencing platform. HLA typing covered class I and class II loci at four-digit resolution. The number of donors typed differed by locus, with about 629-630 for A, B, C, DRB1 and DQB1, 522 for DQA1, under 610 for DPA1, and approximately 470 for DPB1. Roughly 5 DR-DQ haplotypes were handled as single units for association and clustering, since linkage in the cohort was strong. Among some 410 genotyped donors of the cohort, an average of about 240,000 unique TCR beta nucleotide sequences was sequenced per donor, of which roughly 17% were non-productive. The paper's findings and limits, for the study overall: Correlated functional status among segregating V segments might reflect linkage disequilibrium, but an unknown experimental factor could not be ruled out. In vitro tests confirmed that a few of the cytomegalovirus-associated TCR beta chains recognize cytomegalovirus antigens. Most CMV-associated TCR beta chains appeared to be HLA-restricted in a later analysis, and the HLA associations seemed to be driven largely by CMV exposure. Some IMGT-functional V segments, including TRBV6-2 and TRBV6-3, could not be distinguished by the 87-base-pair reads and were therefore excluded. V-gene and J-gene trimming of TCR beta chains was associated with a missense DCLRE1C variant in a later genetic analysis, and the association was replicated in an independent cohort. In a later genetic analysis, fewer N-insertions in productive TCRs were reported among donors in an Asian-associated ancestry cluster than the approximately 670-donor mean. A later analysis found that TCR association rates varied across HLA loci, with DRB1 alleles showing the most associated TCRs and HLA-C alleles the fewest. Across donors, most TCR sequences were observed very rarely, whereas some public TCRs were present in many individuals. The classifier was reported to diagnose cytomegalovirus status with high specificity and sensitivity in both the original cohort and the validation cohort. A later analysis reported that several top co-occurrence clusters appeared linked to parvovirus B19, influenza, CMV and Epstein-Barr virus. A further reported finding was that TCR beta sequences accurately predicted the HLA-A and HLA-B alleles for most subjects in the first cohort. The cohort was sequenced for TCR beta chains only, and without alpha or paired-chain data the features that could be detected were limited. A group of highly shared sequence variants was considered likely to be a technical artifact of the sequencing pipeline. Presence/absence analyses assumed roughly uniform sequencing depth across donors, an assumption that may not hold. Because counts were too low, some 17 rarely observed V segments, including chromosome 9 orphons, were left out of the earlier analysis of about 500 of the donors. Broadly in line with IMGT annotations, most TCR beta V segments showed up in productive rearrangements about 87% or about 30% of the time in an earlier analysis of around 600 of the donors. A later analysis associated roughly 17,000 TCR beta sequences with specific HLA alleles at a false discovery rate of 0.05. It was suggested by the authors that the approach could potentially be generalized to other disease states and immunological phenotypes. Assigning TCR associations to individual alleles was difficult when HLA alleles, especially DR and DQ, strongly co-occurred. Because HLA typing was missing for some donors at each locus, association tests included only the typed subset. The study listed approximately 150 TCR beta chains as associated with cytomegalovirus. Immune exposure information for the cohort was limited to CMV serostatus. Compared with equally common non-associated chains, HLA-associated TCR beta chains in a later analysis were more clonally expanded and had lower generation probabilities.

This clone was detected once. Its antigen has not been determined. No qualities accompany the bases; no much larger clone lies one base away. In total, roughly 670 healthy bone marrow donors made up the cohort. All cohort members were sampled while nominally healthy, although unrecorded immune exposures were likely present. The donor was CMV seronegative and was included in the group of hundreds of seronegative cohort members. Each donor provided a peripheral blood sample, and peripheral blood mononuclear cells were used for TCR beta sequencing. Genomic DNA was extracted from the blood cell samples with the Qiagen DNeasy Blood Extraction Kit. V is cut back by 3 bases and J by 4 bases, with 6 bases in the junction unmatched. The CDR3 spans 16 residues, from the cysteine through the phenylalanine. The only DNA kept is the CDR3, 48 bases in frame from the first base. As encoded in the germline V gene, CDR1 is KGHSH while CDR2 is LQKENI.

Library generation was performed with the immunoSEQ multiplex PCR assay. The multiplex PCR relied on a mix of 60 forward primers for TCR Vbeta segments and 13 reverse primers for TCR Jbeta segments. The CDR3 region of rearranged TCR beta genes was amplified from genomic DNA by a multiplex PCR assay. The amplified TCR beta libraries were sequenced on the Illumina HiSeq System as 87-base-pair reads. The original methods were these. In a later analysis, around 80 million unique TCR beta chains were counted across the 650 to 750 repertoires, and approximately 11 million of these chains were shared by at least two donors. A nearest-neighbor algorithm error-corrected the raw reads and collapsed the reads into unique sequences, merging closely related sequences to remove PCR and sequencing errors. Alignment of CDR3 sequences to IMGT reference sequences was used to assign V, D and J gene segments. For a sequence to be retained, a match of at least six nucleotides was required to both a V gene segment and a J gene segment. A rearrangement was called productive if the CDR3 had no stop codons and remained in frame with V and J, and every other rearrangement was called non-productive. CDR3 was defined according to IMGT convention as the region running from the second conserved V-encoded cysteine to the conserved J-encoded phenylalanine. Sequences without an unambiguous match to a single V gene segment were excluded from the earlier analysis of a few hundred of the donors. In an earlier analysis of some 590 of the donors, a V segment was called functional when productive rearrangements were above 56.7%, and segregating when the standard deviation between donors exceeded 5%. A statistical classification framework was developed to diagnose cytomegalovirus status using the catalog of TCR beta chain sequences. In a later analysis, TCR nucleotide sequences were compared against IMGT/GENE-DB human TR gene sequences so that V and J genes could be assigned. In a later analysis, CDR3 sequences and most-parsimonious VDJ recombination scenarios were assigned using the TCRdist pipeline. In a later analysis, each TCR beta chain was defined by its CDR3 amino acid sequence together with its V-gene family, and reads lacking a unique V-gene family were excluded. To address suspected cross-contamination and a sequencing artifact, a later analysis removed approximately 590 highly shared, low-generation-probability nucleotide sequences. For each public chain, a later analysis derived a clonal expansion index from normalized ranks of inferred template counts within each repertoire. A later analysis computed generation probabilities with a VDJ recombination model fitted to out-of-frame rearrangements, and checked the results against IGoR. A later analysis scored TCR-TCR, TCR-HLA and TCR-CMV co-occurrence with hypergeometric tests, applying a repertoire-size bias correction to TCR pairs. False discovery rates were estimated in a later analysis by permuting HLA or CMV assignments 20 times. In a later analysis, co-occurring TCRs were grouped using DBSCAN, and TCRdist sequence similarity was added for clustering within HLA-allele-positive subsets. Repertoires with fewer than 30,000 or more than 120,000 public chains, plus five repertoires with anomalous nucleotide sharing, were excluded from co-occurrence clustering. This immuneACCESS table, as held by TCRdb, lists in-frame sequences with V and J called but not all clones. Of the missing ones, under half trace to an unresolved V gene in checked studies; the others have no known cause. V, J and clone size were drawn from that table, and D and trimming were deduced from the DNA. This sample gives 110,000 to 150,000 clones in total; more than 75% of them show up just once. The leading ten clones occupy roughly 2.9% of the sample.

This receptor chain uses TRBV18 and TRBJ2-1, with TRBD2 identical over 10 junction bases. The sequence was obtained from a female donor in good health and CMV-seronegative. Material for sequencing was PBMCs. The DNA reads TGTGCCAGCTCACCTCTAGCGGGAGCTTGGTACAATGAGCAGTTCTTC. This sequence encodes CASSPLAGAWYNEQFF. The variable domain in full, with residues beyond the CDR3 obtained from the reference TRBV18 and TRBJ2-1 genes, is NAGVMQNPRHLVRRRGQEARLRCSPMKGHSHVYWYRQLPEEGLKFMVYLQKENIIDESGMPKERFSAEFPKEGPSILRIQQVVRGDSAAYFCASSPLAGAWYNEQFFGPGTRLTVL.